These 15 T cell receptor beta chains share one sample of origin, sequenced in a study of patients and donors after allogeneic stem cell transplantation. MiXCR, run by TCRdb on the RT-PCR reads, gives a single entry per CDR3 protein. The sample lists around 150,000 distinct CDR3 sequences; approximately 30% were seen once. Specimen: blood, either unsorted or a sorted T cell fraction (not recorded which). The receptors shown here come from a human donor who was either an allogeneic HSCT recipient or a stem cell or donor lymphocyte infusion donor (not recorded which). It is not recorded whose cells these are; they may come from a transplant donor.

The chain is built from TRBV6-6 and TRBJ2-3; D gene unclear. Per the germline V gene, CDR1 is MNHNY and CDR2 is SVGAGI (reference sequence). This CDR3 spans 16 amino acids. V was clipped by 6 bases and J by 1 base, with 17 bases between them. The CDR3 sequence: CASRPALKGRTDTQYF. CDR3 nucleotides: TGTGCCAGCAGGCCGGCATTGAAGGGCCGCACAGATACGCAGTATTTT.

The chain joins TRBV28 to TRBJ2-1; D gene unclear. CDR3 length: 14 amino acids. V gave up 3 bases and J gave up 3 bases, with 9 bases separating them. Germline CDR1 and CDR2: MDHEN and SYDVKM. The CDR3, as DNA: TGTGCCAGCAGTTTTAAACTTTACTACAATGAGCAGTTCTTC. It translates to CASSFKLYYNEQFF.

There are a few counts of this clonotype. This chain uses TRBV4-2 with TRBJ2-2, with D unresolved. V dropped 4 bases and J dropped 5 bases, with 14 bases sitting between them. The CDR3 is 15 amino acids. Germline CDR1 LGHNA, CDR2 YNFKEQ. Here the CDR3 reads CASSLEDSPTGELFF. The CDR3 DNA follows: TGTGCCAGCAGCCTCGAGGATAGTCCTACCGGGGAGCTGTTTTTT.

The chain employs TRBV18 and TRBJ2-5, with a possible D match to TRBD2 (6 bases). Trimming cost V 6 bases and J 0 bases, with 8 bases left between them. The CDR3 has 13 amino acids. Germline V gene sequence: CDR1 KGHSH, CDR2 LQKENI. The CDR3 bases are TGTGCCAGCTCCTTAGCGGACCAAGAGACCCAGTACTTC. It translates to CASSLADQETQYF.

V and J are TRBV24-1 and TRBJ2-3; 11 bases align to TRBD1. This CDR3 is built from 15 residues. Germline CDR1 and CDR2: KGHDR and SFDVKD. V gave up 10 bases and J gave up 4 bases; unmatched junction bases: 9. The CDR3 protein is CATRPGQGGPDTQYF. The CDR3 nucleotides read TGTGCCACGAGACCGGGACAGGGGGGCCCAGATACGCAGTATTTT.

This clonotype was seen more than once but under ten times. The rearrangement uses TRBV5-1 and TRBJ2-1; 10 nucleotides align to TRBD1. The V gene end was trimmed by 3 bases and the J gene end by 6 bases; junction bases not matched to a gene: 6. Looked up from germline, CDR1 is SGHRS and CDR2 is YFSETQ. The CDR3 has 15 amino acids. The DNA for the CDR3 is TGCGCCAGCAGCTCATGGACAGGGGGAGGCAATGAGCAGTTCTTC. It translates to CASSSWTGGGNEQFF.

This clonotype was observed once. The chain carries TRBV12-3 or TRBV12-4 and TRBJ2-3; D unresolved. Trimming pared 2 bases from V and 2 bases from J, leaving 11 bases between. The CDR3 contains 15 residues. The CDR3 reads CASSLFDSTTDTQYF. Written as DNA, the CDR3 is TGTGCCAGCAGTTTATTTGACTCAACCACAGATACGCAGTATTTT.

This clonotype was detected only a few times. The chain combines TRBV4-3 with TRBJ2-1; maybe TRBD1 (6 bases). V was shortened by 3 bases and J by 2 bases, with 8 bases between the two germline ends. The CDR3 consists of 14 residues. Germline CDR1 is LGHNA and CDR2 is YSLEER. The CDR3 protein is CASSHRGPYNEQFF. The CDR3 region has the DNA TGCGCCAGCAGCCACAGGGGCCCCTACAATGAGCAGTTCTTC.

This clonotype has a handful of counts. The chain joins TRBV4-3 to TRBJ1-1, with TRBD1 as a possible D gene (6 bases). V lost 1 base and J 7 bases, leaving 10 bases between the germline ends. Per the germline V gene, CDR1 is LGHNA and CDR2 is YSLEER. CDR3 length equals 13 residues. The chain's CDR3 is CASSQVGGNEAFF. CDR3 DNA sequence: TGCGCCAGCAGCCAAGTGGGGGGCAATGAAGCTTTCTTT.

The V gene is TRBV27, the J gene TRBJ2-7, with 7 bases aligning to TRBD1. Germline values: CDR1 MNHEY, CDR2 SMNVEV (reference sequence). V lost 1 base and J lost 5; bases outside the gene matches: 11. The CDR3 loop spans 16 amino acids. The CDR3, as DNA: TGTGCCAGCAGTTTATTGACAGGGCAAGGAGGTGACGAGCAGTACTTC. Its protein product is CASSLLTGQGGDEQYF.

This clonotype was counted once. The chain is built from TRBV4-3 and TRBJ2-5, with TRBD1 matching over 7 bases. This CDR3 spans 13 amino acids. Germline CDR1 is LGHNA and CDR2 is YSLEER. The V and J ends lost 5 bases and 5 bases, in that order; junction bases with no gene match: 5. DNA for the CDR3: TGCGCCAGCAGCACCAGGGGGATGGAGACCCAGTACTTC. Translated, it gives CASSTRGMETQYF.

This clonotype is medium-sized. V usage is TRBV5-5 and J usage is TRBJ1-2; D gene unclear. The length of the CDR3 is 18 residues. Trimming removed 0 bases from V and 1 base from J, with 19 bases in between. From germline, CDR1 is SGHKS and CDR2 YYEKEE (reference sequence). The CDR3 nucleotides read TGTGCCAGCAGCTTGGGCCTTTTGGACGGATCGGATAACTATGGCTACACCTTC. Its translation: CASSLGLLDGSDNYGYTF. The full variable domain, in which reference TRBV5-5 and TRBJ1-2 provide the parts outside the CDR3, is DAGVTQSPTHLIKTRGQQVTLRCSPISGHKSVSWYQQVLGQGPQFIFQYYEKEERGRGNFPDRFSARQFPNYSSELNVNALLLGDSALYLCASSLGLLDGSDNYGYTFGSGTRLTVV.

CDR3 in amino acids: CASRHRQGPAADTQYF. DNA of the CDR3: TGTGCCAGCAGGCATCGACAGGGTCCAGCGGCAGATACGCAGTATTTT. The chain is built from TRBV6-2 or TRBV6-3 and TRBJ2-3, with TRBD1 matching 7 bases. The CDR3 has 16 residues. Germline CDR1 and CDR2: MNHEY and SVGEGT. J was trimmed by 4 bases and V by 6 bases; bases with no gene match: 13.

There are a few counts of this clonotype. J is TRBJ2-5 and V is TRBV29-1; the D gene is possibly TRBD1 (5 bases). V was clipped by 1 base and J by 3 bases, with 12 bases between them. This CDR3 comprises 14 residues. CDR1 is SQVTM, CDR2 ANQGSEA, per germline. CDR3 in amino acids: CSVEGQGGEETQYF. CDR3 nucleotide sequence: TGCAGCGTTGAAGGTCAGGGCGGAGAAGAGACCCAGTACTTC.

This clonotype has a count of ten or more. V and J are TRBV12-3 or TRBV12-4 and TRBJ1-1; 7 bases line up with TRBD1. CDR3 length: 13 amino acids. Unmatched junction bases numbered 3, after V lost 6 bases and J lost 2 bases. The CDR3 nucleotides are TGTGCCAGCAGAAGGGACAGCAACACTGAAGCTTTCTTT. It yields the protein CASRRDSNTEAFF.